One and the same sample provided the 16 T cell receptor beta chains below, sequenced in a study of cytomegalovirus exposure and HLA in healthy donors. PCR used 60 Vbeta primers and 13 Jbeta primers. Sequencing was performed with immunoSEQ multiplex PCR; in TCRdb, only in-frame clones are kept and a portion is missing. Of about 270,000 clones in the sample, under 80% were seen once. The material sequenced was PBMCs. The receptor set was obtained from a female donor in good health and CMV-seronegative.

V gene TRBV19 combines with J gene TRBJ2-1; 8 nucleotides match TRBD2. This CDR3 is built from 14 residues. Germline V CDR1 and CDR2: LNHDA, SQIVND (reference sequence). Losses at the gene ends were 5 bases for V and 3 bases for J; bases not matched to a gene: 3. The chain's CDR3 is CASSRGGLYNEQFF. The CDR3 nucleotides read TGTGCCAGTAGTCGGGGGGGACTCTACAATGAGCAGTTCTTC. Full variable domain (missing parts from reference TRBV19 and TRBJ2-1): DGGITQSPKYLFRKEGQNVTLSCEQNLNHDAMYWYRQDPGQGLRLIYYSQIVNDFQKGDIAEGYSVSREKKESFPLTVTSAQKNPTAFYLCASSRGGLYNEQFFGPGTRLTVL.

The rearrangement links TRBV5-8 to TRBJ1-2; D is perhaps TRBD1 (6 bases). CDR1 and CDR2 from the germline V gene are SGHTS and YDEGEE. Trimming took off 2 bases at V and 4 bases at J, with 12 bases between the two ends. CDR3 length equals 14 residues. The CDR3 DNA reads TGTGCCAGCAGCTTCGGACAGATCCTCTATGGCTACACCTTC. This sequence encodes CASSFGQILYGYTF. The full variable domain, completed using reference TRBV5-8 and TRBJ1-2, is EAGVTQSPTHLIKTRGQQATLRCSPISGHTSVYWYQQALGLGLQFLLWYDEGEERNRGNFPPRFSGRQFPNYSSELNVNALELEDSALYLCASSFGQILYGYTFGSGTRLTVV.

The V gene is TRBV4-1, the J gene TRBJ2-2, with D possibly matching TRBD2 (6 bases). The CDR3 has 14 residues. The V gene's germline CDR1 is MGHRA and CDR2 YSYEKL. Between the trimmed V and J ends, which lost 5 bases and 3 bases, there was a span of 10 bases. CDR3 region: CASSAGPHTGELFF. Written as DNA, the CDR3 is TGCGCCAGCAGCGCGGGACCACACACCGGGGAGCTGTTTTTT.

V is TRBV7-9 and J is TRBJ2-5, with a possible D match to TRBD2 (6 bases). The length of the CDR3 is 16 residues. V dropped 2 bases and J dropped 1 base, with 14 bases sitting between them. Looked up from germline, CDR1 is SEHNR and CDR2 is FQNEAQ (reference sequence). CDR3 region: CASSLLSRELQETQYF. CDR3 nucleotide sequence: TGTGCCAGCAGCTTACTCTCGCGGGAACTCCAAGAGACCCAGTACTTC.

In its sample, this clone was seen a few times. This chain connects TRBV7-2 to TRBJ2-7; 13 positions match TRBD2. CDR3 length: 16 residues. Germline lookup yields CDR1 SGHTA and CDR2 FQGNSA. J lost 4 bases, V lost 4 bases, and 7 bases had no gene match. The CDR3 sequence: CASSSRTSGSRYEQYF. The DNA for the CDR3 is TGTGCCAGCAGCTCTCGGACTAGCGGGAGTCGGTACGAGCAGTACTTC.

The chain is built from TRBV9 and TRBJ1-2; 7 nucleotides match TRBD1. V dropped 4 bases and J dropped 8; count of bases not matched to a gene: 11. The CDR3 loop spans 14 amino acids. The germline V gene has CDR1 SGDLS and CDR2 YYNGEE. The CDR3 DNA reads TGTGCCAGCAGCTCAATACGGGACAGCGGAGGCTACACCTTC. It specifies CASSSIRDSGGYTF.

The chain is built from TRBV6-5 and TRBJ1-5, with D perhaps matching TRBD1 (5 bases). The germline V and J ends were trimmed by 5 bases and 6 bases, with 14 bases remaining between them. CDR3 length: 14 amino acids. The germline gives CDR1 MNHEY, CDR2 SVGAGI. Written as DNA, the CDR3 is TGTGCCAGCAGTAACGGGGGGAGCGGTCAGCCCCAGCATTTT. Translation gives CASSNGGSGQPQHF.

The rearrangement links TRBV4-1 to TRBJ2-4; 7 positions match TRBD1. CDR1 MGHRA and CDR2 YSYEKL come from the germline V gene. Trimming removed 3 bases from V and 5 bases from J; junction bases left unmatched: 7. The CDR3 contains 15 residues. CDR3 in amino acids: CASSHPGTAENIQYF. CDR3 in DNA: TGCGCCAGCAGCCACCCTGGGACAGCGGAAAACATTCAGTACTTC.

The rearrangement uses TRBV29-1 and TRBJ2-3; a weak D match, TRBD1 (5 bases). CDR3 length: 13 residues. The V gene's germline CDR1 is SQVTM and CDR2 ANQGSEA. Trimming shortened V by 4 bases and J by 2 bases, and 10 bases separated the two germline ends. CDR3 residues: CSVVGRVTDTQYF. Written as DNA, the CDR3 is TGCAGCGTTGTCGGCAGGGTCACAGATACGCAGTATTTT.

As DNA, the CDR3 is TGTGCCACCAGCAGAGGGCATAGCGGGAGGGGTCCTGAGCAGTTCTTC. This sequence encodes CATSRGHSGRGPEQFF. The V gene is TRBV15, the J gene TRBJ2-1, with 11 bases that match TRBD2. Trimming took 1 base from V and 9 from J; bases not matched to a gene: 8. The CDR3 contains 16 residues. The germline CDR1 and CDR2 sequences are LNHNV and YYDKDF (reference sequence). Together with reference TRBV15 and TRBJ2-1, the CDR3 gives the full variable domain: DAMVIQNPRYQVTQFGKPVTLSCSQTLNHNVMYWYQQKSSQAPKLLFHYYDKDFNNEADTPDNFQSRRPNTSFCFLDIRSPGLGDTAMYLCATSRGHSGRGPEQFFGPGTRLTVL.

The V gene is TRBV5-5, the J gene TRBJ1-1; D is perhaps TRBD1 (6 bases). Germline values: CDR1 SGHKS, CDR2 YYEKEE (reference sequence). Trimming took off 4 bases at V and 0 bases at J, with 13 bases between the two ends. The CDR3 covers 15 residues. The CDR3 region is CASSRPDRMNTEAFF. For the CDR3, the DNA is TGTGCCAGCAGCCGTCCCGACAGGATGAACACTGAAGCTTTCTTT.

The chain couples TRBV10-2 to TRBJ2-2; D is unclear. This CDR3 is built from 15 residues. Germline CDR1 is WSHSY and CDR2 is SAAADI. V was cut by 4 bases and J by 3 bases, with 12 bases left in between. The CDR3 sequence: CASSASVWYTGELFF. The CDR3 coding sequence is TGCGCCAGCAGTGCCTCGGTATGGTACACCGGGGAGCTGTTTTTT.

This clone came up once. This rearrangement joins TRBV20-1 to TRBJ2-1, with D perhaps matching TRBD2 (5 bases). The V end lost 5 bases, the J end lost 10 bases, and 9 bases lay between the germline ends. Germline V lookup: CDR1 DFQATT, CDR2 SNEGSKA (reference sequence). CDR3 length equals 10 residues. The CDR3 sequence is CSAGEREQFF. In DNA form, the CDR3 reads TGCAGTGCTGGGGAGCGGGAGCAGTTCTTC.

The CDR3 DNA reads as TGTGCCAGCAGCTTGACCCTAGGGACAGGCCGTAACTATGGCTACACCTTC. Its protein product is CASSLTLGTGRNYGYTF. The V call is TRBV5-8, the J call TRBJ1-2; 8 bases match TRBD1. Unmatched junction bases numbered 9, after V lost 1 base and J lost 1 base. CDR3 length: 17 residues. In germline, CDR1 is SGHTS, CDR2 YDEGEE.

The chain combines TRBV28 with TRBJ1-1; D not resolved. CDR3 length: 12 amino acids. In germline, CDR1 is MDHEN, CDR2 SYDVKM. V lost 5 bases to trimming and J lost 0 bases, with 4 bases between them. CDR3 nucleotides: TGTGCCAGCAGTCCTCTGAACACTGAAGCTTTCTTT. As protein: CASSPLNTEAFF.

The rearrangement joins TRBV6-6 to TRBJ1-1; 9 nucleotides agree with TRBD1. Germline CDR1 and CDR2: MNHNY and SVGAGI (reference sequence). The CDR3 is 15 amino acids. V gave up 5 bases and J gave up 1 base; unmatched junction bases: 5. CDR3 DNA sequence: TGTGCCAGCAGTATTTGGACAGGGGAGAACACTGAAGCTTTCTTT. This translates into CASSIWTGENTEAFF.